This T cell receptor beta chain was sequenced in a study of blood T cells in healthy people across ages (dated by TCRdb to about 2015). With respect to the entire study: In model experiments, template switching captured about one uniquely barcoded TCR beta cDNA molecule for every two T cells. Using the same blood draw, the study looked at two additional independent replicas of 1 million unique cDNA reads for two donors, one aged 18 to 30 and the other aged 80 or older. Age-related changes in TCR beta repertoire diversity were measured in the study by deep sequencing normalized with unique cDNA molecular identifiers. The donors were split into four age groups: young (average around 15 years), middle-aged (more than 35), aged (approximately 60) and long-lived (over 80). To avoid experimental bias, donors of different ages were randomly spread across the sequencing lanes.

According to the germline V gene, CDR1 reads MDHEN and CDR2 reads SYDVKM. Trimming leaves V shorter by 10 bases and J shorter by 0 bases, with the junction holding 9 bases beyond the gene matches. Including cysteine and phenylalanine, the CDR3 has 14 amino acids. Only the CDR3 part of the read is kept: 42 bases, read in frame from the first base. Library creation used 5' RACE. The listed sequencing device is Illumina HiSeq 2500. A second PCR of about 6 to 11 cycles was performed with a sample-barcoded 5' primer and a J-beta primer mix. A unique molecular identifier was introduced onto each TCR beta cDNA molecule by a template-switch 5' adaptor carrying 12 random nucleotides. Each sample yielded at least 2.5 million CDR3-containing paired-end reads. First-strand cDNA synthesis was performed from all RNA using the Mint cDNA synthesis kit, with priming by a TRBC-specific oligonucleotide. After uracil-DNA glycosylase treatment, a first 18-cycle PCR used universal primers M1SS and BC2_uni_R on all cDNA. Per the original workflow: Each sample was normalized by randomly selecting 1 million high-quality reads, each carrying a distinct molecular identifier. Reads sharing molecular identifiers were discarded rather than binned into consensus sequences. MiTCR, run with a Q25 quality threshold and the strictest error-elimination algorithm, handled CDR3 identification, clonotype clustering and error correction. A nonparametric unseen species model with Euler transformation was used to estimate lower-bound total TCR beta diversity. TCRdb reworked the public reads: Q25 trimming with fastp, MiXCR clone assembly, productive beta chains retained. Rows are combined by CDR3 protein, so each entry shows the most common genes and DNA. TCRdb assigned the V and J calls; the authors' analysis was not used. The sample profile shows 800,000 to 1,000,000 distinct CDR3 sequences; about 48% of them were found once. The ten largest make up 13% of the sample.

Here is what the overall study found, with its caveats: Compared with the aged group, the long-lived group had more naive CD4+ T cells, fewer expanded clones and increased TCR diversity, suggesting age selection. A strong correlation was found between observed TCR beta diversity and the percentage of naive T cells measured by flow cytometry. Estimates of total diversity from one million sequenced T cells were regarded as lower bounds and underestimates. Donor CMV infection status was unknown, potentially confounding age-related changes in expanded clonotypes. Bulk unsorted PBMC profiling prevented conclusive comparison of naive and antigen-experienced compartments. As age increased, observed TCR beta diversity per million T cells dropped in a roughly linear way, and a significant reduction was already evident by age 40.

The donors were roughly 39 Caucasian individuals from Russia, aged roughly 6 to 100 years, who were systemically healthy. Each donor gave roughly 9 milliliters of peripheral blood, drawn into EDTA-treated Vacutainer tubes. PBMCs were isolated by Ficoll-Paque density-gradient centrifugation, with at least 6 million obtained per sample. Trizol reagent was used to extract total RNA from the PBMCs, yielding at least 6 micrograms per sample. For every donor, flow cytometry on a PBMC aliquot measured the percentage of naive CD45RAhigh/CD27high T cells. This clonotype was seen more than once but under ten times. The clone's antigen remains unknown. Per-base qualities were not stored, and no clone one base away is much larger.

This clonotype was obtained from a man aged 25-45 years in good health. The V and J genes are TRBV28 and TRBJ2-7; TRBD1 agrees with 7 junctional bases. The sequenced sample was blood. The CDR3 loop reads CAISNPGGSYEQYF. The base sequence is TGTGCCATTTCAAACCCAGGGGGCTCCTACGAGCAGTACTTC.